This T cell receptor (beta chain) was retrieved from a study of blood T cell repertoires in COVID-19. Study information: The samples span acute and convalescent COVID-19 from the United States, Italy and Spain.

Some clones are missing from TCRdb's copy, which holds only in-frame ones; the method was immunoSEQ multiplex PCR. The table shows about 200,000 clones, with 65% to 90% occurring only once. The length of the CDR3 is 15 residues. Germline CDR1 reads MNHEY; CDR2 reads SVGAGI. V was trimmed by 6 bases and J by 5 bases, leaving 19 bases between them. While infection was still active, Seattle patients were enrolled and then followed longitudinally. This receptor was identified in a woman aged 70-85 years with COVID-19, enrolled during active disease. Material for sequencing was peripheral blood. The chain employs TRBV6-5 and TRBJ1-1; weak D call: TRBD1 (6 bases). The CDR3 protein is CASRTTAGVGTEAFF. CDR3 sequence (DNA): TGTGCCAGCAGAACCACGGCAGGGGTTGGGACTGAAGCTTTCTTT.